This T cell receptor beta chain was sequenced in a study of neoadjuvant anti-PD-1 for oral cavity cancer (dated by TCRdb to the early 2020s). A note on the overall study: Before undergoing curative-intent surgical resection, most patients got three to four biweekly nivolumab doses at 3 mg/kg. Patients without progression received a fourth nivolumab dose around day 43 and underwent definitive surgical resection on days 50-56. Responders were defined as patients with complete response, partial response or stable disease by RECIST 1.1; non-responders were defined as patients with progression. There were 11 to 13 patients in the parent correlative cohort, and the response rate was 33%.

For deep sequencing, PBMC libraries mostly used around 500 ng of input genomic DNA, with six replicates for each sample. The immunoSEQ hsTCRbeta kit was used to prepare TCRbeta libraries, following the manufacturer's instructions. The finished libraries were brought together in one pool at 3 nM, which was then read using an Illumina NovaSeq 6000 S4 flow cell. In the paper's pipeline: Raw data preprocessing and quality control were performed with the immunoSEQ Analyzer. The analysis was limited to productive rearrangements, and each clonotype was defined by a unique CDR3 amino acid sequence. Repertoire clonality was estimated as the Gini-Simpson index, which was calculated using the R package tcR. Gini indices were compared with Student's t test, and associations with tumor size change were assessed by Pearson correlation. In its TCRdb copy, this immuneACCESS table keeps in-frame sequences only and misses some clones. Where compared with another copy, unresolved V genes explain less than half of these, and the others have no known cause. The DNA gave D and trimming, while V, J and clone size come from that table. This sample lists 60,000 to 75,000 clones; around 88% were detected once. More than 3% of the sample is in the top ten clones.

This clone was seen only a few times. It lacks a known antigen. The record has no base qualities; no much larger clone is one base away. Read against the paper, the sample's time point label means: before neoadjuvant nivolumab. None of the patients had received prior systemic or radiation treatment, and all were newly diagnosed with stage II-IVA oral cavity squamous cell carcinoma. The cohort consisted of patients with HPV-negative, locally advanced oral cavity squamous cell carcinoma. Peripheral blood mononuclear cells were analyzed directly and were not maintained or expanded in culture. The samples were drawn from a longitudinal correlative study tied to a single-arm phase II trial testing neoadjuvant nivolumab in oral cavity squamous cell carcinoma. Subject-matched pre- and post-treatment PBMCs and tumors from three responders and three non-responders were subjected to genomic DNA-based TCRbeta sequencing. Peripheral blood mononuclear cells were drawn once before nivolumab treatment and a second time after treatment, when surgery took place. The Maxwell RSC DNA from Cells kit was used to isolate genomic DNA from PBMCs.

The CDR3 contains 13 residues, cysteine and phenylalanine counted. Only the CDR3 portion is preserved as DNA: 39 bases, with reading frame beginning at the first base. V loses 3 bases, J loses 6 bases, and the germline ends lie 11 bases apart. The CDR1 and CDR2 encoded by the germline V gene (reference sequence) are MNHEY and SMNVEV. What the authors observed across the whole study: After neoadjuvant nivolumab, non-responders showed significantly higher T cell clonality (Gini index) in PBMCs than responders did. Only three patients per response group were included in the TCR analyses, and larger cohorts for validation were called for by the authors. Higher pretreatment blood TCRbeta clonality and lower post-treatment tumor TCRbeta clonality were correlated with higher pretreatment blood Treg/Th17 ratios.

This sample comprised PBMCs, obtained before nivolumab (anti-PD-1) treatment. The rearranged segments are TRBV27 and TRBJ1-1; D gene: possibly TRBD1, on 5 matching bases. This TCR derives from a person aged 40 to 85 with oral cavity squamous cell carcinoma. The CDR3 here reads CASSLGVRAEAFF. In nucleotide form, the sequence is TGTGCCAGCAGTTTGGGGGTCCGAGCTGAAGCTTTCTTT.